The 17 T cell receptor beta chains below all came from one sample that was sequenced in a study of radiation and T cells in renal cell carcinoma. The treatment is: treatment-naive control, cytoreductive nephrectomy. The protocol was immunoSEQ multiplex PCR, while the TCRdb copy is restricted to in-frame clones and leaves out a portion. Among 18,000 or so clones listed, about 55% were seen once. The sample was tumor tissue, taken from a patient whose treatment was nephrectomy without radiotherapy. These receptor sequences come from a man aged 50 to 60 with renal cell carcinoma.

J is TRBJ1-5 and V is TRBV28; D is ambiguous. CDR3 size: 14 residues. CDR1 MDHEN and CDR2 SYDVKM come from the germline V gene. Deletions cut 2 bases from V and 1 base from J, with 6 bases between. The CDR3 nucleotides read TGTGCCAGCAGTTTACTAGGAAGCAATCAGCCCCAGCATTTT. Protein sequence: CASSLLGSNQPQHF.

The genes are TRBV9 and TRBJ2-1, with D perhaps given as TRBD1 or TRBD2 (5 bases each). V was pared by 0 bases and J by 0 bases, with 10 bases between. Per germline, CDR1 SGDLS and CDR2 YYNGEE. The CDR3 length is 16 residues. CDR3: CASSVAAGSSYNEQFF. In DNA form, the CDR3 reads TGTGCCAGCAGCGTAGCAGCAGGGAGCTCCTACAATGAGCAGTTCTTC.

The sample holds a few counts of this clone. The chain couples TRBV4-1 to TRBJ1-1; TRBD1 matches 8 bases. CDR3 length equals 15 residues. Germline V gene data show CDR1 as MGHRA and CDR2 as YSYEKL. The junction had 6 bases not matched to a gene; V was cut back by 3 bases and J by 3 bases. As DNA, the CDR3 is TGCGCCAGCAGCCAGCTCGGACAGGGCGACACTGAAGCTTTCTTT. Residues: CASSQLGQGDTEAFF.

The chain couples TRBV18 to TRBJ1-1; D gene ambiguous. V dropped 6 bases and J dropped 5 bases, with 19 bases sitting between them. The CDR3 spans 15 residues. Germline CDR1 and CDR2: KGHSH and LQKENI. The CDR3 sequence: CASSPRHGGWTEAFF. The CDR3 DNA follows: TGTGCCAGCTCGCCCCGACACGGCGGATGGACTGAAGCTTTCTTT.

The chain is built from TRBV4-2 and TRBJ1-1; weak D call: TRBD1 (6 bases). Trimming cost V 0 bases and J 1 base, with 12 bases left between them. This CDR3 is built from 16 residues. CDR1 is LGHNA, CDR2 YNFKEQ, per germline. CDR3 DNA: TGTGCCAGCAGCCAAGACCCCAGACAGGCGAACACTGAAGCTTTCTTT. This gives the protein CASSQDPRQANTEAFF.

The rearrangement uses TRBV6-5 and TRBJ2-6; TRBD2 is a possible D gene (5 bases). The CDR3 extends over 15 amino acids. Germline V gene lookup returns CDR1 MNHEY and CDR2 SVGAGI. With 6 bases removed from V and 0 bases from J, the gap between germline ends came to 9 bases. CDR3 DNA: TGTGCCAGCAGCCCTCTAGCCTCTGGGGCCAACGTCCTGACTTTC. Its translation: CASSPLASGANVLTF.

The J gene is TRBJ2-2, the V gene TRBV7-3; 9 bases match TRBD2. The CDR3 length is 14 residues. The V segment lost 5 bases and the J segment 7 bases; nucleotides outside the gene matches: 5. Germline CDR1 is SGHTA and CDR2 is FQGTGA. The CDR3, as DNA: TGTGCCAGCAGCCCGGGACTAGCCAGCGGGGAGCTGTTTTTT. This gives the protein CASSPGLASGELFF. The variable domain in full, completed from reference TRBV7-3 and TRBJ2-2, reads GAGVSQTPSNKVTEKGKYVELRCDPISGHTALYWYRQSLGQGPEFLIYFQGTGAADDSGLPNDRFFAVRPEGSVSTLKIQRTERGDSAVYLCASSPGLASGELFFGEGSRLTVL.

This sequence joins TRBV6-5 and TRBJ1-2; the match to TRBD1 covers 7 bases. Germline V lookup: CDR1 MNHEY, CDR2 SVGAGI. The CDR3 runs 16 residues. J lost 2 bases, V lost 2 bases, and 8 bases had no gene match. In DNA form, the CDR3 reads TGTGCCAGCAGTTACGGGCCGGGACAGCCGAACTATGGCTACACCTTC. Its translation is CASSYGPGQPNYGYTF.

J is TRBJ2-7 and V is TRBV5-1, with D possibly TRBD1 on 6 matching bases. The V and J ends lost 4 bases and 3 bases respectively, with 17 bases between them. Germline V gives CDR1 SGHRS, CDR2 YFSETQ. The CDR3 extends over 15 amino acids. CDR3 DNA: TGCGCCAGCAGCGTCCCCCGGGACATAGGCTACGAGCAGTACTTC. Amino acid sequence: CASSVPRDIGYEQYF.

The V gene is TRBV27, the J gene TRBJ2-2, with TRBD1 identical over 10 bases. With 6 bases clipped from V and 4 bases from J, the junction kept 2 bases outside the gene matches. The V gene's germline CDR1 is MNHEY and CDR2 SMNVEV (reference sequence). This CDR3 contains 14 residues. This chain's CDR3 is CASRTGGATGELFF. CDR3 DNA: TGTGCCAGCAGGACAGGGGGCGCCACCGGGGAGCTGTTTTTT.

This chain links TRBV11-2 with TRBJ2-7; D ambiguous. This CDR3 has 12 amino acids. Germline V gene sequence: CDR1 SGHAT, CDR2 FQNNGV. V shed 3 bases and J shed 6 bases, with 9 bases lying between them. As DNA, the CDR3 is TGTGCCAGCAGCTTCTTTCCGACCGAGCAGTACTTC. Its protein is CASSFFPTEQYF. The whole variable domain, remainder taken from reference TRBV11-2 and TRBJ2-7, is EAGVAQSPRYKIIEKRQSVAFWCNPISGHATLYWYQQILGQGPKLLIQFQNNGVVDDSQLPKDRFSAERLKGVDSTLKIQPAKLEDSAVYLCASSFFPTEQYFGPGTRLTVT.

This chain joins TRBV30 and TRBJ1-1; TRBD1 might be the D (6 bases). Trimming removed 2 bases from V and 0 bases from J, with 13 bases in between. The length of the CDR3 is 15 residues. Germline V gives CDR1 GTSNPN, CDR2 SVGIG (reference sequence). This CDR3 reads CAWSIRGALNTEAFF. The CDR3 DNA is TGTGCCTGGAGTATACGGGGGGCTTTGAACACTGAAGCTTTCTTT.

The rearrangement joins TRBV4-2 to TRBJ2-1; 8 positions agree with TRBD2. V was pared by 1 base and J by 10 bases, with 9 bases of the junction left unmatched. CDR3 length: 15 residues. Germline-derived CDR1 and CDR2 are LGHNA and YNFKEQ. CDR3: CASSQGAGGVSEQFF. The CDR3, as DNA: TGTGCCAGCAGCCAAGGGGCCGGGGGGGTATCGGAGCAGTTCTTC.

The chain has TRBV6-1 and TRBJ2-4; 8 bases align to TRBD1. The trim removed 3 bases at V and 0 bases at J, leaving 10 bases unmatched. This CDR3 spans 18 amino acids. In germline, CDR1 is MNHNS, CDR2 SASEGT. The CDR3 spells CASSDDFRGRRAKNIQYF. CDR3 DNA sequence: TGTGCCAGCAGTGACGACTTCAGGGGGCGGAGAGCCAAAAACATTCAGTACTTC.

The chain uses TRBV7-9 and TRBJ1-2, with no clear D. Looked up from germline, CDR1 is SEHNR and CDR2 is FQNEAQ (reference sequence). V gave up 0 bases and J gave up 7 bases, with 12 bases separating them. The CDR3 is 14 residues long. The CDR3 is CASSLARSTLGYTF. DNA of the CDR3: TGTGCCAGCAGCTTAGCCCGGTCCACCCTTGGCTACACCTTC. Full variable domain (missing parts from reference TRBV7-9 and TRBJ1-2): DTGVSQNPRHKITKRGQNVTFRCDPISEHNRLYWYRQTLGQGPEFLTYFQNEAQLEKSRLLSDRFSAERPKGSFSTLEIQRTEQGDSAMYLCASSLARSTLGYTFGSGTRLTVV.

The rearrangement uses TRBV9 and TRBJ2-3; D might be TRBD1 (6 bases). In germline, CDR1 is SGDLS, CDR2 YYNGEE. This CDR3 is built from 13 residues. V dropped 1 base and J dropped 11 bases, with 14 bases sitting between them. CDR3 sequence (DNA): TGTGCCAGCAGCGTAAGTCAACAGGGTGAGCAGTATTTT. Translation gives CASSVSQQGEQYF.

The rearrangement links TRBV27 to TRBJ2-5; D is uncertain. Germline-derived CDR1 and CDR2 are MNHEY and SMNVEV (reference sequence). This CDR3 has 14 residues. Trimming pared 3 bases from V and 1 base from J, leaving 9 bases between. The chain's CDR3 is CASSFLGVQETQYF. CDR3 coding DNA: TGTGCCAGCAGTTTCTTGGGTGTCCAAGAGACCCAGTACTTC.